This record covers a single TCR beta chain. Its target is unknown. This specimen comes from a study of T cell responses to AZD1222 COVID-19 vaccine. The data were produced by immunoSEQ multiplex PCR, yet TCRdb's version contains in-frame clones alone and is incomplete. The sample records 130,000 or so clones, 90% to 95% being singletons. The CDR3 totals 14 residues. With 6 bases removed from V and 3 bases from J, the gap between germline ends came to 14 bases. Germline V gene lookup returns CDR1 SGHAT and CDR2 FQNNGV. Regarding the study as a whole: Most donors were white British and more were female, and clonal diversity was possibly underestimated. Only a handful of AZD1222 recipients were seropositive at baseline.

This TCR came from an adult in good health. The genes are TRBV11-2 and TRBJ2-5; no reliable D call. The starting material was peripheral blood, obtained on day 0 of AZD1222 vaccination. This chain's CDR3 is CASRLQWLEETQYF. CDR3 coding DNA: TGTGCCAGCAGACTCCAATGGCTGGAAGAGACCCAGTACTTC.